The present TCR beta chain was sequenced within a study of cytomegalovirus exposure and HLA in healthy donors. About the research overall: Previous work identified 120 million or so unique TCR beta sequences from around 180 million T cells. Study outcomes and limitations: Across HLA loci, a later analysis found differing TCR association rates, with DRB1 most and HLA-C fewest. Earlier findings revealed that most TCR beta V segments proved productive either about 87% or about 30% of the time.

The study ran its PCR with 60 Vbeta and 13 Jbeta primers. Repertoires were generated with immunoSEQ multiplex PCR, while TCRdb's copy carries only in-frame clones and drops some. The repertoire includes approximately 140,000 clones, roughly 77% of them detected once, and approximately 2% sits in the top ten. Of note for this clone: The antigen remains undetermined.

CDR1 and CDR2 from the germline V gene are SGHAT and FQDESV (reference sequence). V was trimmed by 5 bases and J by 7 bases, leaving 20 bases between them. The CDR3 has 16 residues. The sequencing input was PBMCs. V gene TRBV11-1 combines with J gene TRBJ2-2; no reliable D call. The sequence derives from a young man in good health and CMV-seronegative. The CDR3 bases are TGTGCCAGCAGCCCTGCGCTAGACTCCTTTTTCGGGGAGCTGTTTTTT. It specifies CASSPALDSFFGELFF.